This T cell receptor beta chain came from a study of shared clonotypes between healthy human individuals. Whole-study findings and limits: Sharing across four donors was highest in naive CD4 (around 5%) and lowest in memory CD8 (approximately 0.4%). A small donor pool kept down the genetic and exposure-history diversity that was represented.

This CDR3 has 14 residues. CDR1 SGHNT and CDR2 YENEEA come from the germline V gene. Trimming shortened V by 3 bases and J by 10 bases, and 16 bases separated the two germline ends. Some clones are missing from TCRdb's copy, which holds only in-frame ones; the method was immunoSEQ multiplex PCR. The sample has about 1 million clones, roughly 75% seen once; the top ten hold over 1.3%. As concerns this clone: Its antigen remains unidentified.

This receptor was identified in a man aged 18-30 years in good health. The chain recombines TRBV11-3 with TRBJ2-1; D could derive from TRBD1 or TRBD2 (6 bases each). Sequenced sample: memory CD4+ T cells sorted from blood. Subset here: CD45RA-negative fraction. The CDR3 nucleotides are TGTGCCAGCAGCTTCGGGGGCCTGTCCAACGAGCAGTTCTTC. This translates into CASSFGGLSNEQFF.